The 24 T cell receptor beta chains below were found in one sample sequenced in a study of neoadjuvant anti-PD-1 for oral cavity cancer. Data came from immunoSEQ multiplex PCR; TCRdb stores just in-frame clones and leaves some out. The data hold roughly 8,000 clones, with around 49% observed a single time. Here the sequenced sample was tumor tissue, taken before nivolumab (anti-PD-1) treatment. These receptors were obtained from a person between 40 and 79 years old with oral cavity squamous cell carcinoma.

In its sample, this clone was seen a few times. In DNA form, the CDR3 reads TGTGCCAGTAGCCCCGGGACAGAATTGAACACTGAAGCTTTCTTT. The encoded protein is CASSPGTELNTEAFF. This chain uses TRBV19 with TRBJ1-1; 7 nucleotides align to TRBD1. The CDR3 totals 15 residues. With V trimmed by 6 bases and J by 0 bases, 7 bases remained unmatched. Germline values: CDR1 LNHDA, CDR2 SQIVND (reference sequence).

This clone is classed as medium-sized (0.01 to 0.1%). This sequence joins TRBV5-8 and TRBJ2-1; either TRBD1 or TRBD2 may fit D (5 bases each). The CDR3 contains 11 residues. The germline gives CDR1 SGHTS, CDR2 YDEGEE. Trimming pared 3 bases from V and 7 bases from J, leaving 5 bases between. The CDR3 bases are TGTGCCAGCAGCTGGGGGAATGAGCAGTTCTTC. Protein: CASSWGNEQFF.

This clone was seen a single time. This chain connects TRBV6-4 to TRBJ2-6, with D perhaps matching TRBD1 (6 bases). This CDR3 contains 15 residues. V gave up 2 bases and J gave up 1 base, with 6 bases separating them. Germline CDR1 MRHNA, CDR2 SNTAGT. The CDR3 DNA reads TGTGCCAGCAGTGACACAGGGTCTGGGGCCAACGTCCTGACTTTC. It is translated as CASSDTGSGANVLTF.

In this sample, this clone turned up once. V is TRBV28 and J is TRBJ2-7; 7 bases agree with TRBD1. CDR1 is MDHEN and CDR2 is SYDVKM in the germline V gene. This CDR3 contains 17 residues. V shed 2 bases and J 3 bases; nucleotides not matched to a gene: 13. The CDR3 sequence: CASSLIRDSQYGYEQYF. CDR3 nucleotide sequence: TGTGCCAGCAGTTTAATCCGGGACAGCCAGTATGGCTACGAGCAGTACTTC.

The genes are TRBV6-5 and TRBJ2-1; no clear D gene. The CDR3 extends over 14 amino acids. V shed 8 bases and J shed 2 bases, with 13 bases lying between them. Germline CDR1 MNHEY, CDR2 SVGAGI. The CDR3 spells CASQEQETYNEQFF. CDR3 sequence (DNA): TGTGCCAGCCAAGAGCAGGAGACCTACAATGAGCAGTTCTTC.

This chain uses TRBV11-1 with TRBJ2-7; TRBD2 matches 9 bases. Trimming at V came to 1 base and at J to 6 bases, leaving 7 bases not matched to a gene. This CDR3 region has 15 residues. CDR1 SGHAT and CDR2 FQDESV come from the germline V gene (reference sequence). CDR3 sequence (DNA): TGTGCCAGCAGCTTAGAAGTGCTAGCGGGACGCGAGCAGTACTTC. Its protein is CASSLEVLAGREQYF.

This clone showed up just a few times. The rearrangement uses TRBV7-3 and TRBJ2-2, with unresolved D. Trimming pared 6 bases from V and 5 bases from J, leaving 19 bases between. Germline CDR1 SGHTA, CDR2 FQGTGA. This CDR3 has 16 residues. DNA for the CDR3: TGTGCCAGCAGAGTTGGGCCTAACCCTAGTACCGGGGAGCTGTTTTTT. Residues: CASRVGPNPSTGELFF. Full variable domain (rest looked up from reference TRBV7-3 and TRBJ2-2): GAGVSQTPSNKVTEKGKYVELRCDPISGHTALYWYRQSLGQGPEFLIYFQGTGAADDSGLPNDRFFAVRPEGSVSTLKIQRTERGDSAVYLCASRVGPNPSTGELFFGEGSRLTVL.

This chain connects TRBV6-1 to TRBJ2-6; no clear D. Germline CDR1 reads MNHNS; CDR2 reads SASEGT. The CDR3 is 15 amino acids. Trimming cost V 3 bases and J 0 bases, with 6 bases left between them. Here the CDR3 reads CASSDYRSGANVLTF. The CDR3 coding sequence is TGTGCCAGCAGTGACTACCGCTCTGGGGCCAACGTCCTGACTTTC.

The CDR3 nucleotides are TGTGCCAGCAGTGAAGGAGGGGACAGAGCGAACACCGGGGAGCTGTTTTTT. Residues: CASSEGGDRANTGELFF. This chain uses TRBV25-1 with TRBJ2-2, with D tentatively TRBD1 (7 bases). Germline CDR1 reads MGHDK; CDR2 reads SYGVNS. This CDR3 is 17 amino acids long. V lost 2 bases, J lost 0 bases, and 13 bases lay in between.

J is TRBJ1-5 and V is TRBV6-6, with D uncertain. This CDR3 is 15 amino acids long. V was pared by 0 bases and J by 1 base, with 7 bases between. Germline V lookup: CDR1 MNHNY, CDR2 SVGAGI (reference sequence). In DNA, the CDR3 is TGTGCCAGCAGTTACTCGAAGGACAGCAATCAGCCCCAGCATTTT. Protein product: CASSYSKDSNQPQHF.

The chain couples TRBV5-1 to TRBJ2-7, with 11 bases fitting TRBD1. Trimming at V came to 4 bases and at J to 6 bases, leaving 6 bases not matched to a gene. The CDR3 is 14 amino acids. CDR1 is SGHRS and CDR2 is YFSETQ in the germline V gene. CDR3 DNA: TGCGCCAGCAGCCTAGGACAGGGGGCAGTCGAGCAGTACTTC. Protein: CASSLGQGAVEQYF.

This clone was counted a few times. The chain links TRBV5-1 to TRBJ2-1; TRBD2 might be the D (5 bases). V was shortened by 2 bases and J by 7 bases, with 10 bases between the two germline ends. This CDR3 has 13 amino acids. Germline CDR1 and CDR2: SGHRS and YFSETQ. CDR3 residues: CASSLRRANEQFF. Written as DNA, the CDR3 is TGCGCCAGCAGCTTAAGGCGGGCTAATGAGCAGTTCTTC.

This clone was seen more than once but under ten times. In nucleotides, the CDR3 is TGTGCCAGCAGCTCGCGACTAGTGGATGAGCAGTTCTTC. Translation gives CASSSRLVDEQFF. The chain recombines TRBV7-9 with TRBJ2-1; TRBD2 is a possible D gene (6 bases). Per germline, CDR1 SEHNR and CDR2 FQNEAQ (reference sequence). V lost 4 bases to trimming and J lost 8 bases, with 12 bases between them. The CDR3 length is 13 residues.

The J gene is TRBJ2-3, the V gene TRBV2; 7 bases are shared with TRBD1. The CDR3 is 14 residues long. CDR1 SNHLY and CDR2 FYNNEI come from the germline V gene. The trim removed 0 bases at V and 5 bases at J, leaving 2 bases unmatched. The CDR3: CASSEASGGDTQYF. CDR3 DNA sequence: TGTGCCAGCAGTGAAGCATCAGGGGGAGATACGCAGTATTTT.

The chain joins TRBV28 to TRBJ1-3, with 8 bases lining up with TRBD1. Germline V gene lookup returns CDR1 MDHEN and CDR2 SYDVKM. The V gene end was trimmed by 5 bases and the J gene end by 1 base; junction bases not matched to a gene: 10. CDR3 length equals 17 residues. The CDR3 sequence: CASSPVGTGPSGNTIYF. In DNA, the CDR3 is TGTGCCAGCAGTCCCGTTGGGACAGGCCCTTCTGGAAACACCATATATTTT.

The rearrangement joins TRBV6-1 to TRBJ2-1; 7 bases map to TRBD1. CDR1 is MNHNS, CDR2 SASEGT, per germline. This CDR3 has 15 residues. Germline trimming cut 6 bases from V and 7 bases from J; bases unmatched to any gene: 12. CDR3 DNA sequence: TGTGCCAGCAGCGGACAGGCAGGCCCGGGGAATGAGCAGTTCTTC. Its protein product is CASSGQAGPGNEQFF.

This clone was seen more than once but under ten times. The gene calls are TRBV11-2 and TRBJ2-7; D possibly corresponds to TRBD2 (5 bases). Germline loops: CDR1 SGHAT, CDR2 FQNNGV. V shed 3 bases and J shed 1 base, with 7 bases lying between them. The CDR3 is made up of 13 amino acids. The CDR3 bases are TGTGCCAGCAGCTTTTCGGGATCCTACGAGCAGTACTTC. It translates to CASSFSGSYEQYF. The full variable domain, rest sourced from reference TRBV11-2 and TRBJ2-7, is EAGVAQSPRYKIIEKRQSVAFWCNPISGHATLYWYQQILGQGPKLLIQFQNNGVVDDSQLPKDRFSAERLKGVDSTLKIQPAKLEDSAVYLCASSFSGSYEQYFGPGTRLTVT.

The rearrangement joins TRBV6-6 to TRBJ2-2, with 10 bases matching TRBD1. CDR3 length equals 12 residues. With 5 bases clipped from V and 13 bases from J, the junction kept 4 bases outside the gene matches. Germline V gene data show CDR1 as MNHNY and CDR2 as SVGAGI (reference sequence). CDR3 loop: CASSLDRGRLFF. The CDR3 nucleotides read TGTGCCAGCAGTCTTGACAGGGGGCGGCTGTTTTTT.

The sample holds a few counts of this clone. This chain links TRBV5-1 with TRBJ1-5, with 8 bases aligning to TRBD1. Trimming at V came to 4 bases and at J to 8 bases, leaving 11 bases not matched to a gene. CDR3 length equals 15 residues. Germline V gene sequence: CDR1 SGHRS, CDR2 YFSETQ. CDR3 loop: CASSLDGQGREPQHF. CDR3 DNA: TGCGCCAGCAGCCTTGATGGACAGGGCAGGGAGCCCCAGCATTTT.

This chain joins TRBV6-1 and TRBJ2-5; 11 nucleotides align to TRBD1. Germline values: CDR1 MNHNS, CDR2 SASEGT. This CDR3 is 15 amino acids long. The ends lost 3 bases at V and 5 bases at J; junction bases unmatched: 5. The CDR3 loop reads CASSEWTGGLETQYF. CDR3 coding DNA: TGTGCCAGCAGTGAGTGGACAGGGGGCTTGGAGACCCAGTACTTC.

The genes are TRBV5-5 and TRBJ2-4; 7 bases align to TRBD2. The junction had 8 bases not matched to a gene; V was cut back by 1 base and J by 10 bases. The CDR3 has 14 residues. Germline V gene sequence: CDR1 SGHKS, CDR2 YYEKEE (reference sequence). CDR3 bases: TGTGCCAGCAGCTTGAGGCTAGCGGTGGGGATTCAGTACTTC. Its protein product is CASSLRLAVGIQYF. Full variable domain (missing parts from reference TRBV5-5 and TRBJ2-4): DAGVTQSPTHLIKTRGQQVTLRCSPISGHKSVSWYQQVLGQGPQFIFQYYEKEERGRGNFPDRFSARQFPNYSSELNVNALLLGDSALYLCASSLRLAVGIQYFGAGTRLSVL.

The V and J genes are TRBV28 and TRBJ2-2; weak D call: TRBD2 (5 bases). Germline CDR1 MDHEN, CDR2 SYDVKM. The length of the CDR3 is 12 residues. The ends were cut back, 7 bases at V and 8 bases at J, with 11 bases in the middle. The chain's CDR3 is CASKTGIGELFF. The CDR3 DNA follows: TGTGCCAGCAAGACGGGAATTGGGGAGCTGTTTTTT.

The chain uses TRBV19 and TRBJ2-1, with 11 bases matching TRBD2. The trim removed 10 bases at V and 7 bases at J, leaving 9 bases unmatched. This CDR3 is 14 amino acids long. Germline values: CDR1 LNHDA, CDR2 SQIVND (reference sequence). This chain's CDR3 is CATIAGGPLNEQFF. CDR3 DNA sequence: TGTGCCACCATAGCGGGAGGGCCTTTAAATGAGCAGTTCTTC.

This clone has a handful of counts. The chain links TRBV7-8 to TRBJ1-1; no reliable D call. The CDR3 extends over 12 amino acids. In germline, CDR1 is SGHVS, CDR2 FQNEAQ. V lost 2 bases, J lost 7 bases, and 8 bases lay in between. CDR3 DNA sequence: TGTGCCAGCAGCTTACGAGGCAGTGAAGCTTTCTTT. Amino acid sequence: CASSLRGSEAFF.